Each of the 16 T cell receptor beta chains below was sequenced from the same sample in a study of blood T cell repertoires in COVID-19. Sequencing used immunoSEQ multiplex PCR; TCRdb keeps in-frame clones, though not all of them. The data contain about 180,000 clones, approximately 88% of them singletons. The material sequenced was peripheral blood. All receptors derive from a woman aged 30 to 39 with acute or convalescent COVID-19.

The chain links TRBV28 to TRBJ2-1, with D possibly being TRBD2 (6 bases). The germline V and J ends were trimmed by 3 bases and 4 bases, with 16 bases remaining between them. Per the germline V gene, CDR1 is MDHEN and CDR2 is SYDVKM. The length of the CDR3 is 16 residues. The chain's CDR3 is CASSFRGTAFYNEQFF. The CDR3 DNA sequence: TGTGCCAGCAGTTTTCGGGGGACTGCCTTTTACAATGAGCAGTTCTTC.

The chain has TRBV6-5 and TRBJ2-5; a possible D gene is TRBD2 (5 bases). This CDR3 region has 11 residues. The V and J ends lost 2 bases and 7 bases respectively, with 5 bases between them. Germline loops: CDR1 MNHEY, CDR2 SVGAGI. CDR3 sequence (DNA): TGTGCCAGCAGTTACGCGGGGACCCAGTACTTC. Translation: CASSYAGTQYF.

The chain carries TRBV10-3 and TRBJ1-3; D may be TRBD1 (5 bases). The V end was cut by 6 bases, the J end by 2 bases, with 11 bases between. CDR3 length: 14 residues. CDR1 ENHRY and CDR2 SYGVKD come from the germline V gene. CDR3: CAIREQVAGNTIYF. The CDR3 DNA reads TGTGCCATCAGGGAACAGGTAGCTGGAAACACCATATATTTT.

This chain connects TRBV6-5 to TRBJ2-1, with TRBD1 matching over 7 bases. The CDR3 consists of 14 residues. Unmatched junction bases numbered 15, after V lost 5 bases and J lost 14 bases. Germline V gene data show CDR1 as MNHEY and CDR2 as SVGAGI. DNA of the CDR3: TGTGCCAGCAGTCGAACCCGGGACAGAATTTTGGAGTTCTTC. Its protein is CASSRTRDRILEFF.

This clone was seen just once. The rearrangement joins TRBV3-1 (or the pseudogene TRBV3-2) to TRBJ2-7; TRBD2 might be the D (6 bases). CDR1 and CDR2 (germline): LGHDT, YNNKEL (reference sequence). The CDR3 covers 12 residues. Deletions cut 1 base from V and 10 bases from J, with 11 bases between. The CDR3 region is CASSQGGRFQYF. The CDR3 DNA sequence: TGTGCCAGCAGCCAAGGGGGGAGGTTTCAGTACTTC.

This chain joins TRBV6-6 and TRBJ2-5; D possibly corresponds to TRBD2 (5 bases). Germline assignment: CDR1 MNHNY and CDR2 SVGAGI (reference sequence). The CDR3 covers 16 residues. V was shortened by 0 bases and J by 1 base, with 12 bases between the two germline ends. Written as DNA, the CDR3 is TGTGCCAGCAGTTACTCAGAACTAGGCCGCCAAGAGACCCAGTACTTC. It translates to CASSYSELGRQETQYF.

The rearrangement links TRBV11-1 to TRBJ2-3, with a weak D call TRBD1 (6 bases). The V gene's germline CDR1 is SGHAT and CDR2 FQDESV (reference sequence). V was cut by 1 base and J by 0 bases, with 8 bases left in between. The CDR3 has 15 amino acids. Here the CDR3 reads CASSLDRASTDTQYF. CDR3 coding DNA: TGTGCCAGCAGCTTAGACAGGGCCAGCACAGATACGCAGTATTTT.

V and J are TRBV30 and TRBJ2-5; the match to TRBD2 covers 9 bases. V dropped 0 bases and J dropped 3; count of bases not matched to a gene: 14. There are 18 residues in the CDR3. Germline CDR1 and CDR2: GTSNPN and SVGIG (reference sequence). In nucleotides, the CDR3 is TGTGCCTGGAGTGTAGGGGCTAGCGGGACCTTACTAGAAGAGACCCAGTACTTC. It is translated as CAWSVGASGTLLEETQYF.

This clone occurred a few times. This rearrangement joins TRBV30 to TRBJ1-3; 9 bases agree with TRBD1. The CDR3 sequence is 14 residues long. Germline-derived CDR1 and CDR2 are GTSNPN and SVGIG (reference sequence). J gave up 6 bases and V 5 bases, and 8 bases lay outside the gene matches. The CDR3 DNA reads TGTGCCTGGGGGCTTGGGACAGGGCAAAACACCATATATTTT. Protein: CAWGLGTGQNTIYF. Variable domain in full (rest from reference TRBV30 and TRBJ1-3): SQTIHQWPATLVQPVGSPLSLECTVEGTSNPNLYWYRQAAGRGLQLLFYSVGIGQISSEVPQNLSASRPQDRQFILSSKKLLLSDSGFYLCAWGLGTGQNTIYFGEGSWLTVV.

The sample holds a few counts of this clone. The V and J genes are TRBV7-8 and TRBJ2-5; D is perhaps TRBD1 (5 bases). This CDR3 contains 15 residues. The V end lost 1 base, the J end lost 5 bases, and 14 bases lay between the germline ends. Germline values: CDR1 SGHVS, CDR2 FQNEAQ. The CDR3 DNA reads TGTGCCAGCAGCTTAGAACAGGAAGGCCCGGAGACCCAGTACTTC. Encoded protein: CASSLEQEGPETQYF. The whole variable domain, remainder taken from reference TRBV7-8 and TRBJ2-5, is GAGVSQSPRYKVAKRGQDVALRCDPISGHVSLFWYQQALGQGPEFLTYFQNEAQLDKSGLPSDRFFAERPEGSVSTLKIQRTQQEDSAVYLCASSLEQEGPETQYFGPGTRLLVL.

The chain joins TRBV5-1 to TRBJ2-5; the match to TRBD1 covers 9 bases. Trimming cost V 2 bases and J 8 bases; bases outside gene matches: 13. The CDR3 is 16 residues long. CDR1 and CDR2 from the germline V gene are SGHRS and YFSETQ. The CDR3 loop reads CASSLNTGTGIYTQYF. CDR3 DNA: TGCGCCAGCAGCTTAAACACCGGGACAGGGATATATACCCAGTACTTC.

In regard to this clone: The junction departs from the called germline gene at one end, perhaps through a read error. The chain has TRBV2 and TRBJ2-1, with TRBD2 as a possible D gene (6 bases). CDR1 is SNHLY and CDR2 is FYNNEI in the germline V gene. CDR3 length equals 13 residues. This CDR3 reads CASSVEDGGKNLF. The DNA for the CDR3 is TGTGCCAGCAGTGTGGAGGATGGCGGGAAGAACCTCTTC.

This clone showed up just once. CDR3 region: CASSLAFYNEQFF. DNA of the CDR3: TGTGCCAGCAGCTTAGCTTTCTACAATGAGCAGTTCTTC. The chain recombines TRBV11-2 with TRBJ2-1; D remains ambiguous. Looked up from germline, CDR1 is SGHAT and CDR2 is FQNNGV. Trimming shortened V by 1 base and J by 3 bases, and 4 bases separated the two germline ends. The CDR3 spans 13 residues.

The chain is built from TRBV3-1 (or the pseudogene TRBV3-2) and TRBJ1-1; D possibly corresponds to TRBD1 (5 bases). The V and J ends lost 3 bases and 4 bases respectively, with 9 bases between them. Germline-derived CDR1 and CDR2 are LGHDT and YNNKEL (reference sequence). The CDR3 has 13 residues. The CDR3 DNA is TGTGCCAGCAGCCACAAAGGGGTCACTGAAGCTTTCTTT. Translated: CASSHKGVTEAFF.

V and J are TRBV12-3 or TRBV12-4 and TRBJ2-6; weak D call: TRBD1 (5 bases). The CDR3 loop spans 13 amino acids. The ends were cut back, 6 bases at V and 4 bases at J, with 7 bases in the middle. The CDR3 DNA reads as TGTGCCAGCAGGACAGCGGGGGCCAACGTCCTGACTTTC. It specifies CASRTAGANVLTF.

The V and J genes are TRBV28 and TRBJ2-7, with D maybe TRBD1 (6 bases). This CDR3 is built from 13 residues. Trimming removed 6 bases at V and 2 bases at J, with 11 bases between. CDR1 is MDHEN and CDR2 is SYDVKM in the germline V gene. CDR3 in amino acids: CASRPPGAYEQYF. The CDR3 nucleotides read TGTGCCAGCAGGCCCCCAGGGGCCTACGAGCAGTACTTC.